The clone carrying this T cell receptor (beta chain) was counted once. The data were taken from a study of blood T cell repertoires in COVID-19. Across the whole study: The United States, Italy and Spain supplied acute and convalescent COVID-19 samples. The analysed material was cDNA or gDNA that came from T cells, B-cell-depleted T cells, or PBMCs.

The CDR3 contains 13 residues. With V trimmed by 5 bases and J by 6 bases, 3 bases remained unmatched. Per the germline V gene, CDR1 is SGHAT and CDR2 is FQNNGV. As processed by the authors: Nucleated cell counts were estimated from reference gene primer amplification. Repertoires were generated with immunoSEQ multiplex PCR, while TCRdb's copy carries only in-frame clones and drops some. V and J calls and clone size are copied from that table; D and trimming were computed from the DNA. This table has over 60,000 clones, about 77% appearing once. Material for sequencing was peripheral blood. V is TRBV11-2 and J is TRBJ1-4; 7 bases agree with TRBD1. The source of this sequence is a human donor in a cohort sampled during active COVID-19. CDR3 in DNA: TGTGCCAGCAGCGACAGGGAGGATGAAAAACTGTTTTTT. Translating it yields CASSDREDEKLFF.